Here is one T cell receptor (beta chain) with its context. Source study methods: Estimates of nucleated cell counts were drawn from the amplification of reference gene primers. Libraries were prepared by immunoSEQ multiplex PCR; TCRdb keeps only in-frame clonotypes and omits some of them. D and trimming come from the DNA, and the V and J calls and clone size come from that table. The repertoire consists of fewer than 120,000 clones, with approximately 80% occurring once and the leading ten covering 15% to 20%. This record belongs to a study of blood T cell repertoires in COVID-19. The sequenced sample consisted of peripheral blood. This clonotype was obtained from a woman aged 55-70 years with acute or convalescent COVID-19.

The CDR3 loop is CASSLGRGVSTDTQYF. CDR3 sequence (DNA): TGTGCCAGCAGCTTAGGGCGGGGGGTGAGCACAGATACGCAGTATTTT. The chain links TRBV5-5 to TRBJ2-3; TRBD2 aligns across 8 bases. In germline, CDR1 is SGHKS, CDR2 YYEKEE (reference sequence). J gave up 0 bases and V 2 bases, and 5 bases lay outside the gene matches. The CDR3 is 16 amino acids.